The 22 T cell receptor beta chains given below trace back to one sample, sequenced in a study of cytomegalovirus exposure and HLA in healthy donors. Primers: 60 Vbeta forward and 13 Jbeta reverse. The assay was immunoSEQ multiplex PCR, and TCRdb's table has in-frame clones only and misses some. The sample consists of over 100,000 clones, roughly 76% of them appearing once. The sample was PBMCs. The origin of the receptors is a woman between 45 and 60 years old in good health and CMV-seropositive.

As DNA, the CDR3 is TGTGCCAGCAGCTCGCAAGAGACCCAGTACTTC. This codes for CASSSQETQYF. The gene calls are TRBV7-6 and TRBJ2-5; no clear D gene. The CDR3 sequence is 11 residues long. Trimming stripped 4 bases from V and 2 bases from J, with 2 bases between. Per germline, CDR1 SGHVS and CDR2 FNYEAQ. Variable domain in full (rest from reference TRBV7-6 and TRBJ2-5): GAGVSQSPRYKVTKRGQDVALRCDPISGHVSLYWYRQALGQGPEFLTYFNYEAQQDKSGLPNDRFSAERPEGSISTLTIQRTEQRDSAMYRCASSSQETQYFGPGTRLLVL.

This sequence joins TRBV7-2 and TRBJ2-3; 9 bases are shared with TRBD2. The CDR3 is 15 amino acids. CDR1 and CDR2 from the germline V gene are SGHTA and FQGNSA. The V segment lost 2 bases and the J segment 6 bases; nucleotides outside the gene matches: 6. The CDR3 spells CASSLRGSGGDTQYF. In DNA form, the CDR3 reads TGTGCCAGCAGCTTAAGAGGTAGCGGGGGCGATACGCAGTATTTT.

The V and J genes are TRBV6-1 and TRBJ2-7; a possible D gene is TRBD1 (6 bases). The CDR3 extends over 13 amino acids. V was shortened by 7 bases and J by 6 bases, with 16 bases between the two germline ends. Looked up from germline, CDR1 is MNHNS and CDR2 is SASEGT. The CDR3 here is CASTGQPPTEQYF. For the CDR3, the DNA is TGTGCCAGCACCGGACAGCCCCCCACCGAGCAGTACTTC.

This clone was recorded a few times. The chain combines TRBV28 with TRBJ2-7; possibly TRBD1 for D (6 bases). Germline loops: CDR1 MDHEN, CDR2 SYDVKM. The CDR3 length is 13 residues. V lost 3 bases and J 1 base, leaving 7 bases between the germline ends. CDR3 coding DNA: TGTGCCAGCAGTTTTGGACAGTCCTACGAGCAGTACTTC. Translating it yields CASSFGQSYEQYF. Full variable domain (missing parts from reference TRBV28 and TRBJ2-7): DVKVTQSSRYLVKRTGEKVFLECVQDMDHENMFWYRQDPGLGLRLIYFSYDVKMKEKGDIPEGYSVSREKKERFSLILESASTNQTSMYLCASSFGQSYEQYFGPGTRLTVT.

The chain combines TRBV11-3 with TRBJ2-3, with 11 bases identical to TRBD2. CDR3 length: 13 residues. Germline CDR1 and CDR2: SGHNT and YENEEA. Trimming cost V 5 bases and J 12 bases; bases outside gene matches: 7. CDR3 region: CASSIGTSGIQYF. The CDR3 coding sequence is TGTGCCAGCAGCATCGGGACTAGCGGAATCCAGTATTTT.

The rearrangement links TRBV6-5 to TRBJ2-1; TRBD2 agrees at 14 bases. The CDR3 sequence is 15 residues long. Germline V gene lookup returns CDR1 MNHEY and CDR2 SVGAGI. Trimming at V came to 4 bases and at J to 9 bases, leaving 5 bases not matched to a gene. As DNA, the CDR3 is TGTGCCAGCAGTTCGGGGACTAGCGGGAGAACTGAGCAGTTCTTC. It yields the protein CASSSGTSGRTEQFF.

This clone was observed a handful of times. CDR3 DNA: TGTGCCAGCGGGACAGGGAGCTCTGGGGCCAACGTCCTGACTTTC. Its protein product is CASGTGSSGANVLTF. The J gene is TRBJ2-6, the V gene TRBV5-4; 9 bases are shared with TRBD1. J lost 0 bases, V lost 7 bases, and 2 bases had no gene match. Germline CDR1 reads SGHNT; CDR2 reads YYREEE (reference sequence). The length of the CDR3 is 15 residues.

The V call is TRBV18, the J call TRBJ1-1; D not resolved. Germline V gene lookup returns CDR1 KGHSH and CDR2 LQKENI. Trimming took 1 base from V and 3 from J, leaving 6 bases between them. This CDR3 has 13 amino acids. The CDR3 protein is CASSPLRDTEAFF. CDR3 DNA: TGTGCCAGCTCACCACTTCGGGACACTGAAGCTTTCTTT.

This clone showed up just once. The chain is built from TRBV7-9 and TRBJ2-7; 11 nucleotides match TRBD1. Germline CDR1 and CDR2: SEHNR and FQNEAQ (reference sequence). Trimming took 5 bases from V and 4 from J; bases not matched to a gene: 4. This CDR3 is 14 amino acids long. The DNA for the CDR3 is TGTGCCAGCAGCCCCGGGACAGGGGGTTACGAGCAGTACTTC. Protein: CASSPGTGGYEQYF.

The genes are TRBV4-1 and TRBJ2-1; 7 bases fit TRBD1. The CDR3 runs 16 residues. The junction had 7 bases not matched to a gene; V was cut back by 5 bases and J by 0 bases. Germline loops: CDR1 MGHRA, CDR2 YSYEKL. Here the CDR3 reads CASSKGAIVSYNEQFF. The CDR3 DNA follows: TGCGCCAGCAGCAAGGGGGCGATTGTCTCCTACAATGAGCAGTTCTTC.

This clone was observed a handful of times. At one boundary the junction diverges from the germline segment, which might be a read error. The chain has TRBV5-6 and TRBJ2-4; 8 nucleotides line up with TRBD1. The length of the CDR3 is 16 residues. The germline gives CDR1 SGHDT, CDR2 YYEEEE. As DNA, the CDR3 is TGTGCCAGCAGCTTGGATCAGGGGGCTATAAGTAACAGTCAGTACTTC. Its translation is CASSLDQGAISNSQYF. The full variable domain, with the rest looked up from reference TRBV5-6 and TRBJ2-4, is DAGVTQSPTHLIKTRGQQVTLRCSPKSGHDTVSWYQQALGQGPQFIFQYYEEEERQRGNFPDRFSGHQFPNYSSELNVNALLLGDSALYLCASSLDQGAISNSQYFGAGTRLSVL.

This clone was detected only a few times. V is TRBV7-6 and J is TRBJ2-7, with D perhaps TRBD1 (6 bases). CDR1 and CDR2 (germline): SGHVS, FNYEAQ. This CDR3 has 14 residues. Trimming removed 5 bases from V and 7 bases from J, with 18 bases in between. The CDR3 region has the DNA TGTGCCAGCAGCCCAGGGGCAGGTCCCGGGGAGCAGTACTTC. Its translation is CASSPGAGPGEQYF. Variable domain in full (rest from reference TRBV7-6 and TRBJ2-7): GAGVSQSPRYKVTKRGQDVALRCDPISGHVSLYWYRQALGQGPEFLTYFNYEAQQDKSGLPNDRFSAERPEGSISTLTIQRTEQRDSAMYRCASSPGAGPGEQYFGPGTRLTVT.

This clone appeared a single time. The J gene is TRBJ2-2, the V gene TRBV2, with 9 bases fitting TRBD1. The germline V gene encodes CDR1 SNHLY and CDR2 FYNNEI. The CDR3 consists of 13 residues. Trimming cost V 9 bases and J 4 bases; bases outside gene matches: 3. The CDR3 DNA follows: TGTGCCAGTGGGACAGGGCTCACCGGGGAGCTGTTTTTT. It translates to CASGTGLTGELFF.

The CDR3 spells CASSRGGPYEQYF. CDR3 DNA: TGTGCCAGCAGCCGCGGAGGGCCCTACGAGCAGTACTTC. The chain uses TRBV7-2 and TRBJ2-7, with D possibly matching TRBD2 (6 bases). V was pared by 5 bases and J by 2 bases, with 10 bases between. The CDR3 has 13 amino acids. Looked up from germline, CDR1 is SGHTA and CDR2 is FQGNSA.

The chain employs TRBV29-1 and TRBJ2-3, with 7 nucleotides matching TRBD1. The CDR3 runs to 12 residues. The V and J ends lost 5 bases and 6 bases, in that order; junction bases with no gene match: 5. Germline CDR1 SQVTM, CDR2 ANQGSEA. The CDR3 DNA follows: TGCAGCGTTTGGACAGGCGGGGATACGCAGTATTTT. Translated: CSVWTGGDTQYF.

CDR3 sequence: CASSSIQTGGGGYTF. The CDR3 DNA reads as TGCGCCAGCAGCTCTATTCAGACAGGCGGTGGCGGCTACACCTTC. The rearrangement uses TRBV5-1 and TRBJ1-2; TRBD1 is a possible D gene (6 bases). Trimming left V 3 bases short and J 8 bases short, with 20 bases between. The CDR3 is 15 residues long. CDR1 is SGHRS and CDR2 is YFSETQ in the germline V gene.

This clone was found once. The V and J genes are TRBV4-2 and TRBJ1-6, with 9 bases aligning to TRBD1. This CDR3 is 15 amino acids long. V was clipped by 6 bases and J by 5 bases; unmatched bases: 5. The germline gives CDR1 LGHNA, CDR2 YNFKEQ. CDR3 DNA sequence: TGTGCCAGCAGTTTCCGGGACAGGGATAATTCACCCCTCCACTTT. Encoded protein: CASSFRDRDNSPLHF.

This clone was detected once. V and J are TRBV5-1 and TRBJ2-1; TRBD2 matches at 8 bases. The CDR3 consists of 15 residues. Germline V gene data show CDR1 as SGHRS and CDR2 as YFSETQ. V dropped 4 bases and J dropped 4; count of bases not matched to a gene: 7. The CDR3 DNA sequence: TGCGCCAGCAGCCATGCTAGCGGGTCTTACAATGAGCAGTTCTTC. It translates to CASSHASGSYNEQFF.

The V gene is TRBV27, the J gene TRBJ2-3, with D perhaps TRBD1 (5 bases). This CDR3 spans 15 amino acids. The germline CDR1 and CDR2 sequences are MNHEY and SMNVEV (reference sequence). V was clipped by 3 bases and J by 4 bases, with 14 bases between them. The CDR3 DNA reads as TGTGCCAGCAGTTTGGGCCCCAGGGATTCAGATACGCAGTATTTT. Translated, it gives CASSLGPRDSDTQYF.

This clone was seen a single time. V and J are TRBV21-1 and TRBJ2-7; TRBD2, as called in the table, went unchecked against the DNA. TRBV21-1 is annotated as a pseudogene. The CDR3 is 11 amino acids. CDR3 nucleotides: TGTGCCAGCAGCATGAGGCACGAGCAGTACTTC. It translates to CASSMRHEQYF.

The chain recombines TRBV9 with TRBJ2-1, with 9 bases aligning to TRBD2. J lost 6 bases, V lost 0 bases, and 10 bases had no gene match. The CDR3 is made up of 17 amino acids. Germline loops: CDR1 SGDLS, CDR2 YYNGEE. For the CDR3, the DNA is TGTGCCAGCAGCGTAGAGCCCTTAGCGGGGGAGGGCAATGAGCAGTTCTTC. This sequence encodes CASSVEPLAGEGNEQFF.

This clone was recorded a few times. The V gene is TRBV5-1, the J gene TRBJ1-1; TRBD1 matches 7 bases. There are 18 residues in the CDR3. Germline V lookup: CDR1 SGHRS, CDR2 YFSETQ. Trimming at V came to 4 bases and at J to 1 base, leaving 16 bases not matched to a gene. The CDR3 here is CASSLNRGQFASNTEAFF. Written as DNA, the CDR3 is TGCGCCAGCAGCCTGAATAGGGGGCAATTCGCTTCGAACACTGAAGCTTTCTTT.